These 27 T cell receptor beta chains were all obtained from the same sample, sequenced in a study of identical twins listed by TCRdb under 2016. Receptors were amplified or captured by 5' RACE. The instrument given in TCRdb is Illumina HiSeq 2000. TCRdb ran its own pipeline on the public reads, namely fastp trimming at Q25 and MiXCR clone calling, and kept in-frame beta chains. Entries are consolidated by CDR3 protein sequence, retaining the most common genes and DNA. This sample holds under 350,000 distinct CDR3 sequences; just under 9.5% were observed only once. The top ten clones comprise roughly 7% of the sample. These data also featured in a second study, about yellow fever vaccine responses in identical twins.

Sequenced sample: CD8+ T cells sorted from blood. These receptors were taken from a woman aged 18 to 35 in good health.

This clonotype has just a few counts. The chain combines TRBV11-2 with TRBJ2-7, with 9 bases identical to TRBD1. Germline V gene lookup returns CDR1 SGHAT and CDR2 FQNNGV. V dropped 0 bases and J dropped 3; count of bases not matched to a gene: 3. The CDR3 spans 15 residues. This CDR3 is CASSLEGTGLYEQYF. Written as DNA, the CDR3 is TGTGCCAGCAGCTTAGAGGGGACAGGGCTCTACGAGCAGTACTTC.

The chain employs TRBV7-3 and TRBJ2-2; TRBD2 matches 9 bases. From germline, CDR1 is SGHTA and CDR2 FQGTGA. This CDR3 is built from 16 residues. With V trimmed by 2 bases and J by 2 bases, 3 bases remained unmatched. CDR3 region: CASSLPSGANTGELFF. In DNA form, the CDR3 reads TGTGCCAGCAGCTTACCTAGCGGGGCTAACACCGGGGAGCTGTTTTTT.

This clonotype was counted a few times. The chain joins TRBV7-9 to TRBJ2-3, with 8 nucleotides matching TRBD2. The CDR3 totals 16 residues. Per germline, CDR1 SEHNR and CDR2 FQNEAQ (reference sequence). V gave up 0 bases and J gave up 4 bases; unmatched junction bases: 6. CDR3 loop: CASSLAAGGAPDTQYF. Here the CDR3 DNA reads TGTGCCAGCAGCTTAGCAGCCGGGGGGGCACCAGATACGCAGTATTTT.

There are a few counts of this clonotype. The chain has TRBV20-1 and TRBJ2-5; TRBD1 or TRBD2 may be the D gene (6 bases each). The germline V gene encodes CDR1 DFQATT and CDR2 SNEGSKA (reference sequence). Trimming left V 0 bases short and J 0 bases short, with 11 bases between. The CDR3 has 15 residues. The CDR3 loop is CSARDYRDYQETQYF. The DNA of the CDR3 is TGCAGTGCTAGAGATTACAGGGACTACCAAGAGACCCAGTACTTC.

In its sample, this clonotype was seen many times. The chain links TRBV4-1 to TRBJ2-1; D unclear. The CDR3 contains 14 residues. Trimming left V 0 bases short and J 0 bases short, with 3 bases between. Germline assignment: CDR1 MGHRA and CDR2 YSYEKL. CDR3 residues: CASSQDPSYNEQFF. The CDR3, as DNA: TGCGCCAGCAGCCAAGACCCCTCCTACAATGAGCAGTTCTTC.

There are a few counts of this clonotype. The chain employs TRBV7-9 and TRBJ2-1; 7 positions agree with TRBD2. Germline V CDR1 and CDR2: SEHNR, FQNEAQ (reference sequence). The CDR3 totals 14 residues. J lost 7 bases, V lost 8 bases, and 11 bases had no gene match. The DNA of the CDR3 is TGTGCCAGCCCGCGCGCGGGAGCCGTAAATGAGCAGTTCTTC. It codes for CASPRAGAVNEQFF.

J is TRBJ2-7 and V is TRBV4-2; D unclear. The germline gives CDR1 LGHNA, CDR2 YNFKEQ. This CDR3 spans 14 amino acids. Trimming took 7 bases from V and 1 from J, leaving 14 bases between them. Here the CDR3 DNA reads TGTGCCAGCACCCAGAGCGCCGAGTCCTACGAGCAGTACTTC. It yields the protein CASTQSAESYEQYF.

This clonotype has ten or more counts. The V call is TRBV6-5, the J call TRBJ2-2, with 10 bases identical to TRBD2. The CDR3 extends over 18 amino acids. Germline lookup yields CDR1 MNHEY and CDR2 SVGAGI. Losses at the gene ends were 4 bases for V and 2 bases for J; bases not matched to a gene: 10. The CDR3 sequence is CASSSTLAGALNTGELFF. CDR3 DNA: TGTGCCAGCAGTTCCACCCTAGCGGGGGCGCTTAACACCGGGGAGCTGTTTTTT.

This clonotype was found a few times. The CDR3, as DNA: TGTGCCAGCAGTCCACCCAGACTAGCGGATGGATCCTACGAGCAGTACTTC. It encodes CASSPPRLADGSYEQYF. This chain connects TRBV6-1 to TRBJ2-7; 9 nucleotides align to TRBD2. CDR1 and CDR2 from the germline V gene are MNHNS and SASEGT. The trim removed 5 bases at V and 1 base at J, leaving 12 bases unmatched. The CDR3 runs 17 residues.

This clonotype was found a few times. The rearrangement links TRBV20-1 to TRBJ2-3, with unresolved D. Germline V gene sequence: CDR1 DFQATT, CDR2 SNEGSKA (reference sequence). The CDR3 length is 11 residues. The V end lost 6 bases, the J end lost 6 bases, and 10 bases lay between the germline ends. The CDR3 loop is CSAQLGDTQYF. The CDR3 DNA sequence: TGCAGTGCCCAGCTCGGGGATACGCAGTATTTT.

The chain couples TRBV28 to TRBJ2-1; 13 bases are shared with TRBD2. Germline values: CDR1 MDHEN, CDR2 SYDVKM. With V trimmed by 5 bases and J by 9 bases, 4 bases remained unmatched. The CDR3 length is 14 residues. The CDR3 nucleotides are TGTGCCAGCAGTGCACGACTAGCGGGAGGTGAGCAGTTCTTC. It is translated as CASSARLAGGEQFF. The variable domain in full, with the rest retrieved from reference TRBV28 and TRBJ2-1, is DVKVTQSSRYLVKRTGEKVFLECVQDMDHENMFWYRQDPGLGLRLIYFSYDVKMKEKGDIPEGYSVSREKKERFSLILESASTNQTSMYLCASSARLAGGEQFFGPGTRLTVL.

This chain connects TRBV20-1 to TRBJ2-7; 9 nucleotides line up with TRBD1. With V trimmed by 4 bases and J by 4 bases, 5 bases remained unmatched. In germline, CDR1 is DFQATT, CDR2 SNEGSKA (reference sequence). The CDR3 has 13 residues. This CDR3 reads CSATGTGNYEQYF. Written as DNA, the CDR3 is TGCAGTGCTACCGGGACAGGGAATTACGAGCAGTACTTC.

The table lists this clonotype with many counts. The chain uses TRBV4-3 and TRBJ2-2; 12 nucleotides match TRBD2. V dropped 3 bases and J dropped 5; count of bases not matched to a gene: 4. The V gene's germline CDR1 is LGHNA and CDR2 YSLEER. CDR3 length: 16 residues. CDR3 bases: TGCGCCAGCAGCCACTTACTAGCGGGAGGAACCGGGGAGCTGTTTTTT. This translates into CASSHLLAGGTGELFF.

The sample holds many counts of this clonotype. The chain employs TRBV7-9 and TRBJ2-3; 8 bases map to TRBD2. After removal of 5 bases from V and 1 base from J, the junction contained 8 bases not matched to a gene. Per germline, CDR1 SEHNR and CDR2 FQNEAQ (reference sequence). The CDR3 loop spans 16 amino acids. CDR3 DNA: TGTGCCAGCAGCGGGGGTCCCGGGGGGGGCACAGATACGCAGTATTTT. Translation: CASSGGPGGGTDTQYF.

This clonotype showed up just a few times. The chain joins TRBV3-1 to TRBJ2-6; D is possibly TRBD1 (6 bases). The CDR3 is 18 amino acids. CDR1 and CDR2 (germline): LGHDT, YNNKEL (reference sequence). V was shortened by 2 bases and J by 0 bases, with 14 bases between the two germline ends. The CDR3 DNA reads TGTGCCAGCAGCCAACTGACAGGTGCGGCCTCTGGGGCCAACGTCCTGACTTTC. Residues: CASSQLTGAASGANVLTF.

This clonotype has only one observation. A read error may produce the germline difference seen at one junction end. The rearrangement joins TRBV4-3 to TRBJ2-7, with D tentatively TRBD2 (5 bases). The CDR3 length is 15 residues. Per the germline V gene, CDR1 is LGHNA and CDR2 is YSLEER. The CDR3, as DNA: TGCGCCAGCAGCCAAGATCAGGAGGCTCCCTACGAGCACTACTTC. Amino acids: CASSQDQEAPYEHYF.

The gene calls are TRBV4-1 and TRBJ2-7; 9 nucleotides match TRBD1. The CDR3 has 16 residues. The germline V gene has CDR1 MGHRA and CDR2 YSYEKL. V lost 3 bases to trimming and J lost 2 bases; unmatched junction nucleotides: 8. CDR3 amino acids: CASSHHPGQGAYEQYF. In nucleotides, the CDR3 is TGCGCCAGCAGCCACCACCCGGGACAGGGAGCCTACGAGCAGTACTTC.

This clonotype occurred a few times. The chain has TRBV11-2 and TRBJ2-2; 7 bases map to TRBD2. The CDR3 contains 17 residues. V dropped 3 bases and J dropped 5; count of bases not matched to a gene: 12. Germline CDR1 and CDR2: SGHAT and FQNNGV. CDR3 sequence reads: CASSFDLLAGSTGELFF. DNA for the CDR3: TGTGCCAGCAGCTTCGATCTGTTAGCGGGCTCGACCGGGGAGCTGTTTTTT. Supplemented by reference TRBV11-2 and TRBJ2-2, the full variable domain reads EAGVAQSPRYKIIEKRQSVAFWCNPISGHATLYWYQQILGQGPKLLIQFQNNGVVDDSQLPKDRFSAERLKGVDSTLKIQPAKLEDSAVYLCASSFDLLAGSTGELFFGEGSRLTVL.

V gene TRBV7-3 combines with J gene TRBJ2-3, with TRBD2 matching over 7 bases. The V gene's germline CDR1 is SGHTA and CDR2 FQGTGA. The CDR3 runs to 14 residues. With 5 bases clipped from V and 4 bases from J, the junction kept 6 bases outside the gene matches. In DNA form, the CDR3 reads TGTGCCAGCAGCCTGGGGCTAGCGGCAGATACGCAGTATTTT. Translated, it gives CASSLGLAADTQYF.

This chain links TRBV29-1 with TRBJ2-3, with D unclear. Between the trimmed V and J ends, which lost 5 bases and 2 bases, there was a span of 14 bases. The CDR3 length is 14 residues. Germline loops: CDR1 SQVTM, CDR2 ANQGSEA. The CDR3 loop reads CSVFVLGNTDTQYF. CDR3 coding DNA: TGCAGCGTTTTCGTCTTGGGTAACACAGATACGCAGTATTTT.

This clonotype was counted a few times. The chain couples TRBV3-1 to TRBJ2-7; possibly TRBD1 for D (6 bases). With 0 bases removed from V and 3 bases from J, the gap between germline ends came to 15 bases. The CDR3 consists of 16 residues. In germline, CDR1 is LGHDT, CDR2 YNNKEL (reference sequence). The CDR3 DNA reads as TGTGCCAGCAGCCAAGAAGCTGGACAGCTGGTCTACGAGCAGTACTTC. This encodes CASSQEAGQLVYEQYF.

Comment on this clonotype: This clone may be a read error of a much larger clone one base away. This chain connects TRBV12-3 or TRBV12-4 to TRBJ2-1; no firm D call. The CDR3 is made up of 14 amino acids. V was pared by 1 base and J by 5 bases, with 9 bases between. DNA of the CDR3: TGTGCCAGCAGTTTAGTGGCTATCAACAATGAGCAGTTCTTC. Its translation: CASSLVAINNEQFF.

This chain joins TRBV24-1 and TRBJ2-5, with TRBD2 matching over 15 bases. The V and J ends lost 3 bases and 0 bases, in that order; junction bases with no gene match: 7. The CDR3 is made up of 19 amino acids. CDR1 is KGHDR and CDR2 is SFDVKD in the germline V gene. The CDR3 nucleotides read TGTGCCACCAGTGATATTTCCGGGACTAGCGGGGGGTACCAAGAGACCCAGTACTTC. This codes for CATSDISGTSGGYQETQYF.

This clonotype was counted ten times or more. The chain is built from TRBV4-2 and TRBJ2-1, with a possible D match to TRBD2 (6 bases). The V gene lost 1 base and the J gene lost 8 bases, with 12 bases spanning the gap. Germline CDR1 is LGHNA and CDR2 is YNFKEQ. CDR3 length equals 14 residues. In DNA form, the CDR3 reads TGTGCCAGCAGCCAAGCCGCGGAGGGCTATGAGCAGTTCTTC. Encoded protein: CASSQAAEGYEQFF.

The CDR3 region has the DNA TGTGCCAGCAGTCACAGAAGCGGGAGAATAGGTGAGCAGTTCTTC. Its protein product is CASSHRSGRIGEQFF. The chain recombines TRBV21-1 with TRBJ2-1; the table's D call, TRBD2, has no DNA check behind it. TRBV21-1 is a pseudogene. The CDR3 has 15 amino acids.

There are many counts of this clonotype. The chain carries TRBV24-1 and TRBJ2-1, with TRBD2 identical over 8 bases. CDR3 length: 13 amino acids. V shed 3 bases, J shed 9 bases, and the junction held 3 bases outside the gene matches. Germline loops: CDR1 KGHDR, CDR2 SFDVKD. The CDR3 nucleotides are TGTGCCACCAGTGATACCGCGGGAGGTGAGCAGTTCTTC. Amino acids: CATSDTAGGEQFF.

This clonotype was counted a few times. The CDR3 DNA is TGTGCCAGCAGTTACTCGATAACAGGACCGTCGTGGGAGCAGTACTTC. Its translation: CASSYSITGPSWEQYF. The chain couples TRBV6-5 to TRBJ2-7, with D perhaps matching TRBD1 (5 bases). Trimming removed 0 bases from V and 7 bases from J, with 19 bases in between. This CDR3 has 16 residues. Germline loops: CDR1 MNHEY, CDR2 SVGAGI.